One and the same sample provided the 16 T cell receptor beta chains below, sequenced in a study of OX40 agonist ivuxolimab in advanced cancers. Clones were read by immunoSEQ multiplex PCR, and TCRdb kept only the in-frame ones, dropping some. The data show some 94,000 clones, 80% to 95% seen once. Sequences were derived from CD4+ or CD8+ T cells sorted from blood, sampled in a trial of the OX40 agonist ivuxolimab. The receptors shown here come from an adult with an advanced solid tumor such as melanoma, head and neck, liver or kidney cancer.

The chain couples TRBV27 to TRBJ2-4; 7 nucleotides match TRBD2. This CDR3 has 16 residues. Germline V lookup: CDR1 MNHEY, CDR2 SMNVEV (reference sequence). The trim removed 5 bases at V and 0 bases at J, leaving 7 bases unmatched. DNA of the CDR3: TGTGCCAGCAGTAGTTCTAGCGGACTAGCCAAAAACATTCAGTACTTC. This encodes CASSSSSGLAKNIQYF.

The chain recombines TRBV5-1 with TRBJ2-3; 9 positions agree with TRBD2. Trimming removed 5 bases from V and 5 bases from J; junction bases left unmatched: 9. The CDR3 extends over 15 amino acids. Germline CDR1 reads SGHRS; CDR2 reads YFSETQ. CDR3 amino acids: CASSLAGVDGDTQYF. In DNA form, the CDR3 reads TGCGCCAGCAGTTTAGCGGGAGTGGATGGAGATACGCAGTATTTT. Combining the CDR3 with reference TRBV5-1 and TRBJ2-3 gives the whole variable domain KAGVTQTPRYLIKTRGQQVTLSCSPISGHRSVSWYQQTPGQGLQFLFEYFSETQRNKGNFPGRFSGRQFSNSRSEMNVSTLELGDSALYLCASSLAGVDGDTQYFGPGTRLTVL.

This chain uses TRBV10-1 with TRBJ2-3; no clear D gene. The CDR3 contains 15 residues. Trimming removed 0 bases at V and 2 bases at J, with 9 bases between. The germline V gene encodes CDR1 WNHNN and CDR2 SYGVQD (reference sequence). In DNA form, the CDR3 reads TGCGCCAGCAGTGAGTCGAGGTTAGCCACAGATACGCAGTATTTT. It specifies CASSESRLATDTQYF.

V and J are TRBV5-4 and TRBJ2-2; 10 nucleotides line up with TRBD1. Trimming cost V 4 bases and J 5 bases; bases outside gene matches: 5. The CDR3 contains 15 residues. Germline CDR1 and CDR2: SGHNT and YYREEE (reference sequence). CDR3 loop: CASSVGTGETGELFF. In nucleotides, the CDR3 is TGTGCCAGCAGCGTAGGGACAGGGGAAACCGGGGAGCTGTTTTTT.

V and J are TRBV14 and TRBJ2-7, with 7 bases matching TRBD1. The CDR3 is 14 residues long. CDR1 is SGHDN, CDR2 FVKESK, per germline. V lost 4 bases and J lost 3; bases outside the gene matches: 6. The CDR3 DNA reads TGTGCCAGCAGCCCCCGGGACAGTTACTACGAGCAGTACTTC. Protein product: CASSPRDSYYEQYF.

The rearrangement links TRBV4-1 to TRBJ2-7; 7 bases line up with TRBD1. Germline V gene sequence: CDR1 MGHRA, CDR2 YSYEKL. V lost 3 bases, J lost 0 bases, and 8 bases stayed unmatched. The CDR3 has 16 residues. The CDR3 reads CASSQTGTDPSYEQYF. CDR3 nucleotides: TGCGCCAGCAGCCAGACCGGGACAGACCCCTCCTACGAGCAGTACTTC.

The rearrangement joins TRBV9 to TRBJ1-2, with 9 bases lining up with TRBD1. With V trimmed by 3 bases and J by 7 bases, 10 bases remained unmatched. This CDR3 has 15 amino acids. Germline V gives CDR1 SGDLS, CDR2 YYNGEE. CDR3 nucleotide sequence: TGTGCCAGCAGCGATAAGGGACAGGGCGCCCCTGGCTACACCTTC. Translation gives CASSDKGQGAPGYTF.

The CDR3 region has the DNA TGTGCCAGCAGTGAACGGGTGTCTGGGGCCAACGTCCTGACTTTC. Translated, it gives CASSERVSGANVLTF. The chain couples TRBV6-1 to TRBJ2-6; D call uncertain. Trimming shortened V by 2 bases and J by 1 base, and 6 bases separated the two germline ends. The CDR3 is 15 residues long. Germline-derived CDR1 and CDR2 are MNHNS and SASEGT.

The CDR3 region is CSVPDPDRRDGYTF. CDR3 nucleotide sequence: TGCAGCGTTCCTGACCCCGACAGAAGAGATGGCTACACCTTC. The chain recombines TRBV29-1 with TRBJ1-2; tentatively, D is TRBD1 (5 bases). Trimming stripped 5 bases from V and 6 bases from J, with 19 bases between. This CDR3 region has 14 residues. Per the germline V gene, CDR1 is SQVTM and CDR2 is ANQGSEA.

The chain uses TRBV4-3 and TRBJ1-2; TRBD1 aligns across 7 bases. Trimming removed 2 bases from V and 0 bases from J; junction bases left unmatched: 12. The CDR3 is 18 amino acids. Germline V gives CDR1 LGHNA, CDR2 YSLEER. CDR3 loop: CASSQRWSGDSSNYGYTF. Written as DNA, the CDR3 is TGCGCCAGCAGCCAAAGATGGTCGGGGGACAGCTCTAACTATGGCTACACCTTC.

V and J are TRBV6-5 and TRBJ1-2; D might be TRBD1 (5 bases). This CDR3 comprises 12 residues. The V gene's germline CDR1 is MNHEY and CDR2 SVGAGI. V dropped 6 bases and J dropped 4 bases, with 9 bases sitting between them. This CDR3 is CASRWGSYGYTF. Here the CDR3 DNA reads TGTGCCAGCAGATGGGGGTCCTATGGCTACACCTTC.

The chain joins TRBV7-9 to TRBJ2-7; D uncertain. CDR1 SEHNR and CDR2 FQNEAQ come from the germline V gene (reference sequence). V was shortened by 4 bases and J by 2 bases, with 6 bases between the two germline ends. The CDR3 runs to 12 residues. The CDR3 DNA reads as TGTGCCAGCAGCTCTGGACCCTACGAGCAGTACTTC. It encodes CASSSGPYEQYF.

CDR3 loop: CASSGDRAAFYNQPQHF. The CDR3 DNA reads TGTGCCAGCAGTGGGGACCGGGCGGCTTTTTACAATCAGCCCCAGCATTTT. The genes are TRBV6-1 and TRBJ1-5, with D possibly TRBD1 on 5 matching bases. Trimming stripped 4 bases from V and 3 bases from J, with 19 bases between. Germline CDR1 reads MNHNS; CDR2 reads SASEGT. This CDR3 region has 17 residues.

The gene calls are TRBV15 and TRBJ1-1; D is unresolved. V shed 1 base and J shed 3 bases, with 15 bases lying between them. Germline V lookup: CDR1 LNHNV, CDR2 YYDKDF (reference sequence). This CDR3 is 16 amino acids long. CDR3: CATSRGAPFWDTEAFF. The CDR3 DNA reads TGTGCCACCAGCAGAGGGGCCCCGTTCTGGGACACTGAAGCTTTCTTT. Based on the CDR3 plus reference TRBV15 and TRBJ1-1, the full variable domain is DAMVIQNPRYQVTQFGKPVTLSCSQTLNHNVMYWYQQKSSQAPKLLFHYYDKDFNNEADTPDNFQSRRPNTSFCFLDIRSPGLGDTAMYLCATSRGAPFWDTEAFFGQGTRLTVV.

The chain joins TRBV25-1 to TRBJ2-7; D remains unclear. V was clipped by 1 base and J by 2 bases, with 15 bases between them. The CDR3 is 16 residues long. Germline V gene sequence: CDR1 MGHDK, CDR2 SYGVNS. In DNA, the CDR3 is TGTGCCAGCAGTGAATCTATTGCCTTTCCCCCCTACGAGCAGTACTTC. This codes for CASSESIAFPPYEQYF.

The chain carries TRBV7-8 and TRBJ2-7, with 10 bases identical to TRBD1. Trimming at V came to 5 bases and at J to 5 bases, leaving 9 bases not matched to a gene. The length of the CDR3 is 15 residues. Germline values: CDR1 SGHVS, CDR2 FQNEAQ. The CDR3 reads CASSNPGQGRHEQYF. CDR3 DNA sequence: TGTGCCAGCAGCAATCCGGGACAGGGGCGCCACGAGCAGTACTTC.